This is a list of T cell receptor beta chains from one sample in a study of neoadjuvant anti-PD-1 for oral cavity cancer. Clones were read by immunoSEQ multiplex PCR, and TCRdb kept only the in-frame ones, dropping some. This table holds roughly 32,000 clones, almost 80% found once. The material sequenced was PBMCs, taken after nivolumab (anti-PD-1) treatment. The receptor set was obtained from a person aged 35-80 years with oral cavity squamous cell carcinoma. CDR3s include the opening cysteine and the closing phenylalanine or tryptophan. Fields, in order: V gene, D gene, J gene, CDR3 protein, CDR3 DNA. A D gene is named only where the DNA matches it firmly.

V: TRBV29-1; D: NA; J: TRBJ1-4; CDR3: CSGGGNEKLFF; DNA: TGCAGCGGTGGTGGTAATGAAAAACTGTTTTTT
V: TRBV5-1; D: TRBD1; J: TRBJ1-3; CDR3: CASSLEAGGGNTIYF; DNA: TGCGCCAGCAGCTTGGAGGCAGGGGGCGGAAACACCATATATTTT
V: TRBV5-1; D: TRBD1; J: TRBJ2-7; CDR3: CASSLDSLRDRTYEQYF; DNA: TGCGCCAGCAGCTTGGACAGCCTCCGGGACAGGACCTACGAGCAGTACTTC
V: TRBV28; D: NA; J: TRBJ1-2; CDR3: CASSPSLYGYTF; DNA: TGTGCCAGCAGTCCGTCACTCTATGGCTACACCTTC
V: TRBV19; D: NA; J: TRBJ2-5; CDR3: CASSKSLGGIQGETQYF; DNA: TGTGCCAGTAGTAAATCTTTAGGGGGAATACAAGGAGAGACCCAGTACTTC
V: TRBV4-3; D: NA; J: TRBJ2-1; CDR3: CASSQERTAYNEQFF; DNA: TGCGCCAGCAGCCAAGAGCGGACTGCCTACAATGAGCAGTTCTTC
V: TRBV7-2; D: NA; J: TRBJ1-2; CDR3: CASSERGGPVHGYTF; DNA: TGTGCCAGCAGCGAAAGGGGGGGCCCAGTCCATGGCTACACCTTC
V: TRBV18; D: NA; J: TRBJ1-2; CDR3: CASSTRDDYGYTF; DNA: TGTGCCAGCTCAACCAGGGACGACTATGGCTACACCTTC
V: TRBV4-3; D: TRBD2; J: TRBJ2-5; CDR3: CASSQALAGAETQYF; DNA: TGCGCCAGCAGCCAAGCGCTAGCGGGGGCGGAGACCCAGTACTTC
V: TRBV19; D: NA; J: TRBJ2-5; CDR3: CASSITDSWETQYF; DNA: TGTGCCAGTAGTATAACGGACAGTTGGGAGACCCAGTACTTC
V: TRBV6-5; D: NA; J: TRBJ2-7; CDR3: CASSYSLVMGNEQYF; DNA: TGTGCCAGCAGTTACTCGTTGGTGATGGGAAACGAGCAGTACTTC